These 28 T cell receptor beta chains originate from one sample sequenced in a study of CD8+ T cells in alopecia areata. As the sequencing template, cDNA was produced by extracting RNA and reverse transcribing it. Assay: immunoSEQ multiplex PCR; the TCRdb copy retains only in-frame clones and omits some. This table has about 280,000 clones, 55% to 75% appearing once. The treatment: oral pan-JAK inhibitor, 5-10 mg twice daily. The source material was CD4+ T cells sorted from blood, sampled at week 24, from a patient treated with tofacitinib. Receptors originate from a human donor with alopecia areata.

V gene TRBV5-4 combines with J gene TRBJ2-5; D might be TRBD2 (7 bases). Trimming took off 3 bases at V and 5 bases at J, with 14 bases between the two ends. CDR1 SGHNT and CDR2 YYREEE come from the germline V gene (reference sequence). The length of the CDR3 is 14 residues. For the CDR3, the DNA is TGTGCCAGCAGCTCGGCAGAGGGGGGGGAGACCCAGTACTTC. This gives the protein CASSSAEGGETQYF.

The chain links TRBV27 to TRBJ1-4; D gene unclear. The CDR3 is 17 amino acids. V lost 5 bases and J lost 3, with 19 bases in between. The V gene's germline CDR1 is MNHEY and CDR2 SMNVEV (reference sequence). CDR3 in amino acids: CASSPHDWQRANEKLFF. As DNA, the CDR3 is TGTGCCAGCAGTCCCCACGATTGGCAGCGGGCTAATGAAAAACTGTTTTTT.

This clone was counted only a few times. The genes are TRBV6-6 and TRBJ1-5; D is undetermined. Per the germline V gene, CDR1 is MNHNY and CDR2 is SVGAGI (reference sequence). The V end was cut by 2 bases, the J end by 4 bases, with 12 bases between. This CDR3 comprises 15 residues. CDR3 amino acids: CASSYMGQANQPQHF. DNA for the CDR3: TGTGCCAGCAGTTACATGGGCCAGGCTAATCAGCCCCAGCATTTT.

This clone was observed a single time. This chain connects TRBV2 to TRBJ2-3; D not certain. CDR1 and CDR2 (germline): SNHLY, FYNNEI. V was trimmed by 6 bases and J by 2 bases, leaving 21 bases between them. The CDR3 loop spans 17 amino acids. The CDR3 sequence is CASRARALAFLTDTQYF. CDR3 DNA sequence: TGTGCCAGCAGGGCCCGGGCCCTGGCTTTCCTCACAGATACGCAGTATTTT. The full variable domain, in which reference TRBV2 and TRBJ2-3 provide the parts outside the CDR3, is EPEVTQTPSHQVTQMGQEVILRCVPISNHLYFYWYRQILGQKVEFLVSFYNNEISEKSEIFDDQFSVERPDGSNFTLKIRSTKLEDSAMYFCASRARALAFLTDTQYFGPGTRLTVL.

The J gene is TRBJ2-6, the V gene TRBV2, with D uncertain. V lost 6 bases and J lost 0, with 12 bases in between. This CDR3 has 16 residues. The germline gives CDR1 SNHLY, CDR2 FYNNEI. The CDR3, as DNA: TGTGCCAGCAGGGCAGGCTTAAGCTCTGGGGCCAACGTCCTGACTTTC. Protein: CASRAGLSSGANVLTF.

V gene TRBV19 combines with J gene TRBJ2-3; D remains unclear. Looked up from germline, CDR1 is LNHDA and CDR2 is SQIVND (reference sequence). CDR3 length equals 14 residues. The ends were cut back, 2 bases at V and 4 bases at J, with 10 bases in the middle. CDR3 residues: CASSIPTPSDTQYF. As DNA, the CDR3 is TGTGCCAGTAGTATACCGACCCCGTCAGATACGCAGTATTTT.

This sequence joins TRBV7-9 and TRBJ2-1; D may match TRBD1 or TRBD2 (6 bases each). Germline CDR1 SEHNR, CDR2 FQNEAQ (reference sequence). The V end lost 4 bases, the J end lost 0 bases, and 16 bases lay between the germline ends. The CDR3 spans 17 residues. CDR3 coding DNA: TGTGCCAGCAGCTCCCCCGGGGGCCCGAGCTCCTACAATGAGCAGTTCTTC. Amino acid sequence: CASSSPGGPSSYNEQFF.

Turning to this clone: Other DNA sequences within the sample encode an identical CDR3. The chain carries TRBV5-1 and TRBJ1-1; D is undetermined. This CDR3 is built from 15 residues. The ends were cut back, 0 bases at V and 0 bases at J, with 9 bases in the middle. Germline CDR1 is SGHRS and CDR2 is YFSETQ. In DNA form, the CDR3 reads TGCGCCAGCAGCTTGGACCTGGCTATGAACACTGAAGCTTTCTTT. Its protein is CASSLDLAMNTEAFF.

This clone was detected only once. This specimen includes other DNA sequences encoding the same CDR3. The chain carries TRBV5-1 and TRBJ1-5; 9 bases line up with TRBD1. Germline V gene lookup returns CDR1 SGHRS and CDR2 YFSETQ. V shed 3 bases and J 7 bases; nucleotides not matched to a gene: 5. CDR3 length: 14 residues. CDR3 nucleotides: TGCGCCAGCAGCTCCGGGACAGGGAACCAGCCCCAGCATTTT. The encoded protein is CASSSGTGNQPQHF. The variable domain in full, completed from reference TRBV5-1 and TRBJ1-5, reads KAGVTQTPRYLIKTRGQQVTLSCSPISGHRSVSWYQQTPGQGLQFLFEYFSETQRNKGNFPGRFSGRQFSNSRSEMNVSTLELGDSALYLCASSSGTGNQPQHFGDGTRLSIL.

The rearrangement uses TRBV7-2 and TRBJ2-5; a weak D match, TRBD1 (7 bases). Germline-derived CDR1 and CDR2 are SGHTA and FQGNSA. Trimming shortened V by 6 bases and J by 5 bases, and 16 bases separated the two germline ends. CDR3 length: 14 residues. CDR3 sequence (DNA): TGTGCCAGCAGATCAGGGGGGACGTGGGAGACCCAGTACTTC. Translation gives CASRSGGTWETQYF.

This chain joins TRBV18 and TRBJ1-1; D is possibly TRBD1 (5 bases). CDR3 length equals 15 residues. The germline CDR1 and CDR2 sequences are KGHSH and LQKENI. V was trimmed by 4 bases and J by 3 bases, leaving 15 bases between them. CDR3 residues: CASSRRTSLDTEAFF. The DNA for the CDR3 is TGTGCCAGCTCACGGCGGACATCGTTGGACACTGAAGCTTTCTTT.

This clone was seen more than once but under ten times. The chain has TRBV2 and TRBJ2-5, with a possible D match to TRBD2 (6 bases). The germline V gene has CDR1 SNHLY and CDR2 FYNNEI. This CDR3 comprises 12 residues. V was trimmed by 7 bases and J by 2 bases, leaving 8 bases between them. The CDR3 nucleotides read TGTGCCAGCATGGGAGGACAAGAGACCCAGTACTTC. Amino acid sequence: CASMGGQETQYF.

This clone has just a few counts. V is TRBV9 and J is TRBJ2-1; the match to TRBD2 covers 9 bases. Germline-derived CDR1 and CDR2 are SGDLS and YYNGEE. CDR3 length: 15 residues. With 0 bases clipped from V and 9 bases from J, the junction kept 7 bases outside the gene matches. CDR3 residues: CASSVAAGGPPEQFF. For the CDR3, the DNA is TGTGCCAGCAGCGTAGCGGCGGGGGGGCCTCCTGAGCAGTTCTTC.

This chain joins TRBV7-2 and TRBJ2-7; 10 nucleotides align to TRBD2. Trimming removed 2 bases from V and 7 bases from J; junction bases left unmatched: 5. The CDR3 loop spans 14 amino acids. CDR1 is SGHTA and CDR2 is FQGNSA in the germline V gene. The CDR3 DNA reads TGTGCCAGCAGCTTAAGCGGGGGGGCGAAGGAGCAGTACTTC. Translated, it gives CASSLSGGAKEQYF.

This clone was picked up a small number of times. The chain uses TRBV30 and TRBJ2-1; D gene uncertain. V was cut by 2 bases and J by 6 bases, with 5 bases left in between. CDR1 and CDR2 from the germline V gene are GTSNPN and SVGIG (reference sequence). This CDR3 contains 11 residues. The CDR3 loop is CAWSLGNEQFF. Here the CDR3 DNA reads TGTGCCTGGAGTCTGGGCAATGAGCAGTTCTTC.

The CDR3 coding sequence is TGTGCCATCAGTGTGGTCTCCACTAGCACAGATACGCAGTATTTT. Translated: CAISVVSTSTDTQYF. The genes are TRBV10-3 and TRBJ2-3; D not certain. V lost 4 bases and J 0 bases, leaving 11 bases between the germline ends. Germline V CDR1 and CDR2: ENHRY, SYGVKD. This CDR3 is built from 15 residues.

This clone has at least ten counts. The gene calls are TRBV6-5 and TRBJ2-2; D call uncertain. Germline CDR1 and CDR2: MNHEY and SVGAGI. The CDR3 extends over 15 amino acids. V lost 2 bases and J lost 4, with 11 bases in between. For the CDR3, the DNA is TGTGCCAGCAGTTACGAGCCGGGCCCCACCGGGGAGCTGTTTTTT. This encodes CASSYEPGPTGELFF.

The table lists this clone with a few counts. This chain uses TRBV10-3 with TRBJ2-6, with D perhaps TRBD1 (6 bases). V was shortened by 10 bases and J by 0 bases, with 13 bases between the two germline ends. The V gene's germline CDR1 is ENHRY and CDR2 SYGVKD. The CDR3 has 15 residues. CDR3 DNA: TGTGCCACCGCGGACAGCTTCTCTGGGGCCAACGTCCTGACTTTC. Its protein product is CATADSFSGANVLTF.

This clone appeared a few times. For the CDR3, the DNA is TGTGCCTGGAACAACCAGGGCACCGGGGAGCTGTTTTTT. Its protein is CAWNNQGTGELFF. The J gene is TRBJ2-2, the V gene TRBV30; D may be TRBD1 (5 bases). CDR1 is GTSNPN and CDR2 is SVGIG in the germline V gene (reference sequence). This CDR3 region has 13 residues. Trimming took off 4 bases at V and 4 bases at J, with 10 bases between the two ends.

This clone has only a few counts. The gene calls are TRBV7-3 and TRBJ1-1; no clear D gene. The V and J ends lost 5 bases and 1 base respectively, with 8 bases between them. This CDR3 has 13 residues. Per germline, CDR1 SGHTA and CDR2 FQGTGA. The CDR3 DNA sequence: TGTGCCAGCAGCGCTGACGGGAACACTGAAGCTTTCTTT. This codes for CASSADGNTEAFF.

The chain joins TRBV7-2 to TRBJ1-2, with a weak D call TRBD1 (5 bases). This CDR3 comprises 16 residues. The germline CDR1 and CDR2 sequences are SGHTA and FQGNSA. Deletions cut 5 bases from V and 0 bases from J, with 16 bases between. The CDR3 nucleotides are TGTGCCAGCAGCGCCTTAGGGACGGTAGCTAACTATGGCTACACCTTC. It specifies CASSALGTVANYGYTF.

About this clone: The junction shows a germline mismatch at one end, possibly a read error. This chain links TRBV29-1 with TRBJ2-3; 13 nucleotides agree with TRBD2. In germline, CDR1 is SQVTM, CDR2 ANQGSEA. This CDR3 spans 15 amino acids. This CDR3 reads CSIEGTSGAGDTQYF. CDR3 DNA sequence: TGCAGCATTGAGGGGACTAGCGGGGCTGGAGATACGCAGTATTTT.

CDR3 in amino acids: CSVMGLAESTDTQYF. In DNA form, the CDR3 reads TGCAGCGTTATGGGACTAGCGGAGAGCACAGATACGCAGTATTTT. The V call is TRBV29-1, the J call TRBJ2-3, with 11 nucleotides matching TRBD2. V was pared by 5 bases and J by 0 bases, with 4 bases of the junction left unmatched. Per the germline V gene, CDR1 is SQVTM and CDR2 is ANQGSEA. The CDR3 contains 15 residues.

This chain uses TRBV28 with TRBJ2-1; D is unclear. V was clipped by 3 bases and J by 6 bases, with 0 bases between them. The CDR3 runs 10 residues. Germline values: CDR1 MDHEN, CDR2 SYDVKM. Here the CDR3 reads CASSFNEQFF. The CDR3 coding sequence is TGTGCCAGCAGTTTCAATGAGCAGTTCTTC.

The chain recombines TRBV7-9 with TRBJ1-1, with a weak D call TRBD1 (6 bases). Germline V lookup: CDR1 SEHNR, CDR2 FQNEAQ (reference sequence). V was shortened by 2 bases and J by 6 bases, with 19 bases between the two germline ends. The CDR3 runs to 16 residues. The CDR3, as DNA: TGTGCCAGCAGCTTAAGTGTCCGGGCAGGGGTGGCTGAAGCTTTCTTT. Encoded protein: CASSLSVRAGVAEAFF.

This rearrangement joins TRBV2 to TRBJ2-6; D ambiguous. Germline V gene sequence: CDR1 SNHLY, CDR2 FYNNEI. V was cut by 2 bases and J by 0 bases, with 17 bases left in between. This CDR3 region has 19 residues. The CDR3 region has the DNA TGTGCCAGCAGTGAAACCCCCCACACCAGATTCTCTGGGGCCAACGTCCTGACTTTC. Protein sequence: CASSETPHTRFSGANVLTF.

This clone appeared a few times. The sample carries other DNA sequences with the same CDR3. The chain combines TRBV2 with TRBJ1-2, with 10 bases matching TRBD1. The germline CDR1 and CDR2 sequences are SNHLY and FYNNEI. V was pared by 5 bases and J by 6 bases, with 3 bases of the junction left unmatched. There are 13 residues in the CDR3. The CDR3 nucleotides read TGTGCCAGCAGTCCCGACAGGGGGCATGGCTACACCTTC. This encodes CASSPDRGHGYTF.

This clone was counted only a few times. This chain connects TRBV29-1 to TRBJ2-3; no reliable D call. Germline CDR1 reads SQVTM; CDR2 reads ANQGSEA. The CDR3 is 14 residues long. V lost 5 bases, J lost 1 base, and 13 bases lay in between. The DNA for the CDR3 is TGCAGCGTTAAACGAGTTGTCGGCACAGATACGCAGTATTTT. Its protein is CSVKRVVGTDTQYF.